These T cell receptor beta chains were read from a single sample in a study of blood T cell repertoires in COVID-19. Sequencing used immunoSEQ multiplex PCR; TCRdb keeps in-frame clones, though not all of them. There are approximately 200,000 clones in the sample; about 84% occur only once, and around 7.8% lies in the top ten. The material sequenced was peripheral blood. These receptors were collected from a woman older than 75 with COVID-19, enrolled during active disease. The CDR3 runs from the conserved cysteine through the conserved F or W. The order of the fields is CDR3 DNA, CDR3 protein, V gene, J gene, clone size, D gene. D genes are given only for firm matches. The listing skips clone size in some rows; elsewhere it reads once, few, many or a size class.

cdr3_nt: TGTGCCAGCAGTTTACCCCGACAGGGTTTCACTGAAGCTTTCTTT; cdr3_aa: CASSLPRQGFTEAFF; v_call: TRBV28; j_call: TRBJ1-1; clone_size: -; d_call: TRBD1
cdr3_nt: TGTGCCAGCTCAGGGCCCGATCAGCCCCAGCATTTT; cdr3_aa: CASSGPDQPQHF; v_call: TRBV19; j_call: TRBJ1-5; clone_size: -; d_call: -
cdr3_nt: TGTGCCTTACCAGGGGGTTTTATGAGAGGCTACACCTTC; cdr3_aa: CALPGGFMRGYTF; v_call: TRBV2; j_call: TRBJ1-2; clone_size: -; d_call: TRBD1
cdr3_nt: TGCAGCGTTTGGCAGGGGGCTGTCGCCGGGGAGCTGTTTTTT; cdr3_aa: CSVWQGAVAGELFF; v_call: TRBV29-1; j_call: TRBJ2-2; clone_size: -; d_call: TRBD1
cdr3_nt: TGTGCCAGCAGCAGTGACATCTCTGGGGCCAACGTCCTGACTTTC; cdr3_aa: CASSSDISGANVLTF; v_call: TRBV6-5; j_call: TRBJ2-6; clone_size: -; d_call: -
cdr3_nt: TGTGCCAGCAGTTTATTGCGAGGGGAAGCTTTCTTT; cdr3_aa: CASSLLRGEAFF; v_call: TRBV28; j_call: TRBJ1-1; clone_size: once; d_call: -
cdr3_nt: TGCAGCGGACGGGACGGGAGCTCCTACGAGCAGTACTTC; cdr3_aa: CSGRDGSSYEQYF; v_call: TRBV29-1; j_call: TRBJ2-7; clone_size: -; d_call: -
cdr3_nt: TGTGCCAGCAGTACAGGCTACGAGCAGTACTTC; cdr3_aa: CASSTGYEQYF; v_call: TRBV28; j_call: TRBJ2-7; clone_size: -; d_call: -
cdr3_nt: TGTGCCAGCAGACCGGAGGGCCGTGTTGTAGGCTACACCTTC; cdr3_aa: CASRPEGRVVGYTF; v_call: TRBV7-9; j_call: TRBJ1-2; clone_size: -; d_call: -
cdr3_nt: TGTGCCAGCAGAGTACTAGGTCCGGATACGCAGTATTTT; cdr3_aa: CASRVLGPDTQYF; v_call: TRBV6-5; j_call: TRBJ2-3; clone_size: once; d_call: -
cdr3_nt: TGTGCCAGCAGCTTAGGGGGCTACGACTACGAGCAGTACTTC; cdr3_aa: CASSLGGYDYEQYF; v_call: TRBV7-2; j_call: TRBJ2-7; clone_size: -; d_call: -
cdr3_nt: TGTGCCAGCAGTTACTCTCAGTCAGGGGGCTCAGCTTTCTTT; cdr3_aa: CASSYSQSGGSAFF; v_call: TRBV6-5; j_call: TRBJ1-1; clone_size: -; d_call: TRBD1
cdr3_nt: TGCAGTGCTAGTCGGGGTCCCTTATTCTCTGGAAACACCATATATTTT; cdr3_aa: CSASRGPLFSGNTIYF; v_call: TRBV20-1; j_call: TRBJ1-3; clone_size: once; d_call: -
cdr3_nt: TGCGCCAGCAGCTTGGGGGGACACGGCAACTACGAGCAGTACTTC; cdr3_aa: CASSLGGHGNYEQYF; v_call: TRBV5-1; j_call: TRBJ2-7; clone_size: -; d_call: -
cdr3_nt: TGTGCCAGCACCCCCTGGACAGGGGTGAGCACAGATACGCAGTATTTT; cdr3_aa: CASTPWTGVSTDTQYF; v_call: TRBV25-1; j_call: TRBJ2-3; clone_size: -; d_call: TRBD1
cdr3_nt: TGTGCCAGCAGTGTTATCCCCCAGGTCTCTTTCTTT; cdr3_aa: CASSVIPQVSFF; v_call: TRBV28; j_call: TRBJ1-1; clone_size: -; d_call: -
cdr3_nt: TGTGCCAGCAGCTTTTCCCCAAGGGGCAACTATGGCTACACCTTC; cdr3_aa: CASSFSPRGNYGYTF; v_call: TRBV5-5; j_call: TRBJ1-2; clone_size: -; d_call: -
cdr3_nt: TGTGCCAGCCGTGAGAGTCAGACAGGGCCGTACGAGCAGTACTTC; cdr3_aa: CASRESQTGPYEQYF; v_call: TRBV2; j_call: TRBJ2-7; clone_size: -; d_call: TRBD1
cdr3_nt: TGCGCCAGCAGCCAAGATGAAAACAGAATGAACACTGAAGCTTTCTTT; cdr3_aa: CASSQDENRMNTEAFF; v_call: TRBV4-1; j_call: TRBJ1-1; clone_size: -; d_call: -
cdr3_nt: TGTGCCACCCATAAAAGGGGGCGCGACTATGGCTACACCTTC; cdr3_aa: CATHKRGRDYGYTF; v_call: TRBV6-5; j_call: TRBJ1-2; clone_size: -; d_call: TRBD1
cdr3_nt: TGTGCCAGTAGTATGACAGGGACAGGGTTCGATGGCTACACCTTC; cdr3_aa: CASSMTGTGFDGYTF; v_call: TRBV19; j_call: TRBJ1-2; clone_size: -; d_call: TRBD1
cdr3_nt: TGTGCCAGCAGTTACTCCGGACAGGGCAATCAGCCCCAGCATTTT; cdr3_aa: CASSYSGQGNQPQHF; v_call: TRBV6-2/TRBV6-3; j_call: TRBJ1-5; clone_size: -; d_call: TRBD1
cdr3_nt: TGTGCCACCAGTGCAAAGGGTGCGGGGGGTCAGCCCCAGCATTTT; cdr3_aa: CATSAKGAGGQPQHF; v_call: TRBV24-1; j_call: TRBJ1-5; clone_size: -; d_call: -
cdr3_nt: TGTGCCAGCAGCTTAGTTGGCGGGGTGAATTACAATGAGCAGTTCTTC; cdr3_aa: CASSLVGGVNYNEQFF; v_call: TRBV11-1; j_call: TRBJ2-1; clone_size: -; d_call: -
cdr3_nt: TGTGCCAGCAGCTTAGACAGAACGAACACCGGGGAGCTGTTTTTT; cdr3_aa: CASSLDRTNTGELFF; v_call: TRBV7-9; j_call: TRBJ2-2; clone_size: -; d_call: -
cdr3_nt: TGTGCCAGCAGCCTCCGACAGGGGTCAACAGATACGCAGTATTTT; cdr3_aa: CASSLRQGSTDTQYF; v_call: TRBV7-2; j_call: TRBJ2-3; clone_size: -; d_call: TRBD1
cdr3_nt: TGTGCCAGCAGTGTACTTAGCGGGGGGGCCGCAGATACGCAGTATTTT; cdr3_aa: CASSVLSGGAADTQYF; v_call: TRBV6-1; j_call: TRBJ2-3; clone_size: -; d_call: TRBD2
cdr3_nt: TGTGCCAGCAGCCAGGGGGGAGGGGACACTGAAGCTTTCTTT; cdr3_aa: CASSQGGGDTEAFF; v_call: TRBV3-1/TRBV3-2; j_call: TRBJ1-1; clone_size: -; d_call: -